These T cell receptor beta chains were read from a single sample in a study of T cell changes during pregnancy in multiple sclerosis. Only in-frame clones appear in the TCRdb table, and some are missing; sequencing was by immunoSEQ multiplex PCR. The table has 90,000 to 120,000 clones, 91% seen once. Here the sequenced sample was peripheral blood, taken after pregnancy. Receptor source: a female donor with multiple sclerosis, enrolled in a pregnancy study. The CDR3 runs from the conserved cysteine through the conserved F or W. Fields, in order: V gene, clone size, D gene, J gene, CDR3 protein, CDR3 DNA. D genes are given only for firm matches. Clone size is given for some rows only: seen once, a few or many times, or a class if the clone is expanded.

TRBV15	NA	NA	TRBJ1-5	CATSADLDKDQPQHF	TGTGCCACCAGCGCAGACCTGGACAAAGATCAGCCCCAGCATTTT
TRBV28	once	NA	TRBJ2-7	CASNPPRGEQYF	TGTGCCAGCAATCCCCCGAGGGGGGAGCAGTACTTC
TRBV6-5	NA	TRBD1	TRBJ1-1	CASRRTGGSVAFF	TGTGCCAGCAGACGGACAGGGGGTAGTGTAGCTTTCTTT
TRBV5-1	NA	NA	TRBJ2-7	CASSSGYEQYF	TGCGCCAGCAGCAGCGGCTACGAGCAGTACTTC
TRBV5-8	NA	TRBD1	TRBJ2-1	CASSRPIGTGGNEQFF	TGTGCCAGCAGCCGCCCGATTGGGACAGGGGGCAATGAGCAGTTCTTC
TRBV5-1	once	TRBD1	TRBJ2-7	CANQGDLYEQYF	TGCGCCAACCAGGGGGACCTCTACGAGCAGTACTTC
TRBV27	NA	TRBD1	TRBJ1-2	CASSRQTGNYGYTF	TGTGCCAGCAGTCGACAGACAGGGAACTATGGCTACACCTTC
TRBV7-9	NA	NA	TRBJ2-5	CASSLGVSSFQETQYF	TGTGCCAGCAGTTTAGGAGTTTCGAGCTTCCAAGAGACCCAGTACTTC
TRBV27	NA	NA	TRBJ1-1	CASSSMGGPNTEAFF	TGTGCCAGCAGTTCGATGGGGGGTCCGAACACTGAAGCTTTCTTT
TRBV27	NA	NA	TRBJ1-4	CAPESRHSHEKLFF	TGTGCCCCCGAAAGTAGACACTCACATGAAAAACTGTTTTTT
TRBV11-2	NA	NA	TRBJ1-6	CASSLDRAGRSPPLHF	TGTGCCAGCAGCTTAGATCGGGCAGGGCGAAGCCCACCCCTCCACTTT
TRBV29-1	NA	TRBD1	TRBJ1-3	CSVTTGSKGNTIYF	TGCAGCGTTACGACAGGGTCCAAGGGAAACACCATATATTTT
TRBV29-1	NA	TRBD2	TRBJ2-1	CSVDGGNALGNEQFF	TGCAGCGTAGACGGGGGGAACGCTTTGGGCAATGAGCAGTTCTTC
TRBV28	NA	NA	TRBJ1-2	CASSLPSYGYTF	TGTGCCAGCAGTTTACCCAGTTATGGCTACACCTTC
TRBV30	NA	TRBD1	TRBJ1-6	CAWREGGSPLHF	TGTGCCTGGCGGGAAGGGGGCTCACCCCTCCACTTT
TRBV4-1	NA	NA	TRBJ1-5	CASSQVSGYEAQHF	TGCGCCAGCAGCCAAGTGTCCGGTTATGAAGCCCAGCATTTT
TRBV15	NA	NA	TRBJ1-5	CATSGQTGLNQPQHF	TGTGCCACCAGCGGCCAGACAGGTTTGAATCAGCCCCAGCATTTT
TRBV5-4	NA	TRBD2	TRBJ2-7	CASSLAVSSGDSYEQYF	TGTGCCAGCAGCTTGGCCGTTTCTAGCGGGGACTCCTACGAGCAGTACTTC
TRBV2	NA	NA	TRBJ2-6	CASNLNRVLSGANVLTF	TGTGCCAGCAACCTCAACAGGGTTCTGTCTGGGGCCAACGTCCTGACTTTC
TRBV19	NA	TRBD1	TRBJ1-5	CASSTRQGDQPQHF	TGTGCCAGTAGTACCCGACAGGGGGATCAGCCCCAGCATTTT
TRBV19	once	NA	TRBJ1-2	CAASTANYGYTF	TGTGCCGCCTCGACAGCTAACTATGGCTACACCTTC
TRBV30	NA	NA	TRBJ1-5	CAWEDSFNQPQHF	TGTGCCTGGGAGGACAGTTTCAATCAGCCCCAGCATTTT
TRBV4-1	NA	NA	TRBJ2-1	CASSQDGGASYNEQFF	TGCGCCAGCAGCCAAGATGGGGGGGCCTCCTACAATGAGCAGTTCTTC
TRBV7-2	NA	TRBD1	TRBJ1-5	CASSANRGDQPQHF	TGTGCCAGCAGCGCAAACAGGGGCGATCAGCCCCAGCATTTT
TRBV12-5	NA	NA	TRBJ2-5	CASGLQGVEETQYF	TGTGCTAGTGGTTTACAAGGGGTTGAAGAGACCCAGTACTTC
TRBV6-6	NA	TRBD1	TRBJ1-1	CASREQGHDTEAFF	TGTGCCAGCAGGGAACAGGGGCATGACACTGAAGCTTTCTTT
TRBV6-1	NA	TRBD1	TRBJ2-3	CASSEGTGADTQYF	TGTGCCAGCAGTGAGGGGACAGGGGCAGATACGCAGTATTTT
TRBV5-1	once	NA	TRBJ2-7	CASRGIGKYEQYF	TGCGCCAGCCGGGGGATAGGCAAGTACGAGCAGTACTTC
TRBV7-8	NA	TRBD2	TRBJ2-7	CASSLGLAGVSYEQYF	TGTGCCAGCAGCTTAGGACTAGCGGGGGTATCCTACGAGCAGTACTTC
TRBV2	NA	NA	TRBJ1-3	CASRGVTGVSGNTIYF	TGTGCCAGCAGAGGTGTAACAGGAGTCTCTGGAAACACCATATATTTT
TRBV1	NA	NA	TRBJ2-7	CTSSYFYEQYF	TGCACCAGCAGCTATTTTTACGAGCAGTACTTC
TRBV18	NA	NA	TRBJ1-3	CASSPLNTDSPGNTIYF	TGTGCCAGCTCACCATTAAATACGGACAGCCCTGGAAACACCATATATTTT
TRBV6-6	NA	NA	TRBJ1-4	CASSQGRGGEKLFF	TGTGCCAGCAGCCAGGGAAGAGGCGGTGAAAAACTGTTTTTT